This TCR beta chain was captured by sequencing in a study of T cell changes during pregnancy in multiple sclerosis. Germline loops: CDR1 LNHDA, CDR2 SQIVND (reference sequence). The CDR3 runs 14 residues. V lost 5 bases and J lost 4, with 14 bases in between. This table comes from immunoSEQ multiplex PCR, and its TCRdb copy is limited to in-frame clones, with some not included. This sample has about 54,000 clones; around 92% occur once, and the top ten carry 1.2%. The sequencing used peripheral blood, collected after pregnancy. J is TRBJ1-2 and V is TRBV19; D gene unclear. This TCR was sampled from a female donor in good health, enrolled as a control in a pregnancy study. The DNA for the CDR3 is TGTGCCAGTAGTTTAGGTCGAGGATCCTATGGCTACACCTTC. Encoded protein: CASSLGRGSYGYTF. Full variable domain (rest looked up from reference TRBV19 and TRBJ1-2): DGGITQSPKYLFRKEGQNVTLSCEQNLNHDAMYWYRQDPGQGLRLIYYSQIVNDFQKGDIAEGYSVSREKKESFPLTVTSAQKNPTAFYLCASSLGRGSYGYTFGSGTRLTVV.